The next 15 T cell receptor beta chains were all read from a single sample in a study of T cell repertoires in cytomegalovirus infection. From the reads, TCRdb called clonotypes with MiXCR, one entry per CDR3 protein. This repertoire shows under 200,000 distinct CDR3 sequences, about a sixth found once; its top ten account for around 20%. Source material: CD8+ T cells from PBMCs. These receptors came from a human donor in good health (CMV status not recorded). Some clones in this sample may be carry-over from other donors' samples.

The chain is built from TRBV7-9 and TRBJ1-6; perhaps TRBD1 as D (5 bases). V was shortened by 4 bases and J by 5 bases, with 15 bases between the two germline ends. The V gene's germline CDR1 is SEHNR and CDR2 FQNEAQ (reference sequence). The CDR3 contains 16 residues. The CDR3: CASSSRKGKNNSPLHF. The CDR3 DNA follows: TGTGCCAGCAGCTCCCGCAAGGGGAAAAATAATTCACCCCTCCACTTT.

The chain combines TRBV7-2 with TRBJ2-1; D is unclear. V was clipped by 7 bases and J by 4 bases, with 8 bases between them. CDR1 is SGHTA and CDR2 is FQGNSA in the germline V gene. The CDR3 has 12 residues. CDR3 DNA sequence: TGTGCCAGCACTCCGGATTACAATGAGCAGTTCTTC. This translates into CASTPDYNEQFF.

The CDR3 DNA is TGTGCCAGCAGGCTTAAGGGGGCGGCGAATGAAGCTTTCTTT. This codes for CASRLKGAANEAFF. The chain has TRBV12-3 or TRBV12-4 and TRBJ1-1, with 7 positions matching TRBD1. The V segment lost 6 bases and the J segment 7 bases; nucleotides outside the gene matches: 11. The CDR3 is 14 residues long.

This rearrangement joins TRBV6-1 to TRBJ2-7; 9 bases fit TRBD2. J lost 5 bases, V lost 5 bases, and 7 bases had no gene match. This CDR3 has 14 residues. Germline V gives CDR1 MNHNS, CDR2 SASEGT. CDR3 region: CASSPSGRRNEQYF. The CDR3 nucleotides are TGTGCCAGCAGTCCGAGCGGGAGGAGGAACGAGCAGTACTTC.

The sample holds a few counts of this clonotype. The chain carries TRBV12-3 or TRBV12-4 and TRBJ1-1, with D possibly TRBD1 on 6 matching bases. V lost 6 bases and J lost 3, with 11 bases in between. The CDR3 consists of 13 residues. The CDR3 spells CASSGQRYTEAFF. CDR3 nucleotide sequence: TGTGCCAGCAGCGGACAGAGATACACTGAAGCTTTCTTT.

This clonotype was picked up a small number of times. For the CDR3, the DNA is TGTGCCAGCAGCTATACTAGCGGGGGAAACAATGAGCAGTTCTTC. Translation gives CASSYTSGGNNEQFF. The genes are TRBV7-3 and TRBJ2-1; TRBD2 matches 11 bases. Germline V gives CDR1 SGHTA, CDR2 FQGTGA. There are 15 residues in the CDR3. Unmatched junction bases numbered 4, after V lost 4 bases and J lost 5 bases.

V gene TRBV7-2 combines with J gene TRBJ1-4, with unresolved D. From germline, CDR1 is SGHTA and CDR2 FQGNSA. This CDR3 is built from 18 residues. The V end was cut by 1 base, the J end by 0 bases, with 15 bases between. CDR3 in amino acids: CASSLGRSTRSTNEKLFF. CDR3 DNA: TGTGCCAGCAGCTTAGGGCGTTCAACCAGGTCAACTAATGAAAAACTGTTTTTT.

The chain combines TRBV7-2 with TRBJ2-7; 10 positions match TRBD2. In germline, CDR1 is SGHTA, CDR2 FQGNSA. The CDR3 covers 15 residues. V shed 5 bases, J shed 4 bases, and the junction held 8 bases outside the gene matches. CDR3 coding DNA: TGTGCCAGCAGCGAAAGCGGGAGGGCCTTTTACGAGCAGTACTTC. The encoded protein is CASSESGRAFYEQYF.

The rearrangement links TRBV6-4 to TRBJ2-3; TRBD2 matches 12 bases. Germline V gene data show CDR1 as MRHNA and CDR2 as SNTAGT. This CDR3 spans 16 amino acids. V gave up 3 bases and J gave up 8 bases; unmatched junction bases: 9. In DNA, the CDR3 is TGTGCCAGCAGTGATCCGACTAGCGGGAGCGTCTCTACGCAGTATTTT. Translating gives CASSDPTSGSVSTQYF.

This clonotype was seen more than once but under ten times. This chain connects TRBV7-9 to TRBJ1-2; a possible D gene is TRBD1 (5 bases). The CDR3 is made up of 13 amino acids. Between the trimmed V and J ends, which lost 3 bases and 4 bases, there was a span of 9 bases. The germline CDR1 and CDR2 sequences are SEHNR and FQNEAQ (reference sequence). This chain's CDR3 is CASSLGPVYGYTF. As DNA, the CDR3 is TGTGCCAGCAGCTTGGGGCCTGTCTATGGCTACACCTTC.

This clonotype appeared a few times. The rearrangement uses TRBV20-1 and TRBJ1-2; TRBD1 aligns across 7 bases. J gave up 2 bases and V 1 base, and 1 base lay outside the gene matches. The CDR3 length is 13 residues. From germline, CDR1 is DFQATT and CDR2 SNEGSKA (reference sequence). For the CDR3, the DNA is TGCAGTGCTAGAGCGGGACAGAACTATGGCTACACCTTC. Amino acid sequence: CSARAGQNYGYTF.

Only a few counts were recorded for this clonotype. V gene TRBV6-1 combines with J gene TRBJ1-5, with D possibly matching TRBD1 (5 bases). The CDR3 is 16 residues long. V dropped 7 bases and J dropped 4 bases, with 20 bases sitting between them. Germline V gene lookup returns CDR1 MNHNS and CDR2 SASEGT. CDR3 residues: CASTGTGKDRNQPQHF. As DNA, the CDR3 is TGTGCCAGCACCGGGACGGGGAAAGATAGGAATCAGCCCCAGCATTTT.

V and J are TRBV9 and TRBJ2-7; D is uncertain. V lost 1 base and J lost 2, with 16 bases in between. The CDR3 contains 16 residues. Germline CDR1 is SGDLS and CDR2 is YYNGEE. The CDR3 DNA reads TGTGCCAGCAGCGTAAGTGGAGCGTCCCGAACCTACGAGCAGTACTTC. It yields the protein CASSVSGASRTYEQYF. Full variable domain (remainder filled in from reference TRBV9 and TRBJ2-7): DSGVTQTPKHLITATGQRVTLRCSPRSGDLSVYWYQQSLDQGLQFLIQYYNGEERAKGNILERFSAQQFPDLHSELNLSSLELGDSALYFCASSVSGASRTYEQYFGPGTRLTVT.

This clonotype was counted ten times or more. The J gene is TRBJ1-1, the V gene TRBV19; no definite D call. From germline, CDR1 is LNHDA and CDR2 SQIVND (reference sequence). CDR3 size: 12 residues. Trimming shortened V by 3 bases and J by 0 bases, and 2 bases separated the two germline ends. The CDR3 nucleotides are TGTGCCAGTAGTATCGTGAACACTGAAGCTTTCTTT. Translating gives CASSIVNTEAFF.

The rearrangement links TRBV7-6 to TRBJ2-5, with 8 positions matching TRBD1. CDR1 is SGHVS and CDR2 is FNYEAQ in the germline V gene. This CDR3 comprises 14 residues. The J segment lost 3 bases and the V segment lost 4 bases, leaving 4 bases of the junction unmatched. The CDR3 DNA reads TGTGCCAGCAGCTCGAGGACAGGGAAAGAGACCCAGTACTTC. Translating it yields CASSSRTGKETQYF.